This TCR beta chain derives from a study of CD8+CD57+ T cells in acquired aplastic anemia. Whole-study context: Average DNA yield from sorted CD4+ and CD8+ cells was about 3 ug. Among healthy donors, CD4+ cells averaged about 9.9 million reads. General study findings and limits: A set of approximately 29 CD8+ CDR3 sequences was shared between patients and controls, and these sequences appeared highly expressed in patients. Patients did not significantly differ from controls in CD8+ Simpson's diversity.

A note on this clonotype: The target antigen is unknown.

Researchers used genomic DNA as the template to profile TCR beta VDJ and CDR3. TCRdb re-analysed the reads in MiXCR, keeping a single row per CDR3 protein. Among hundreds of thousands of distinct CDR3 sequences listed, 65% to 80% were seen once. Per the germline V gene, CDR1 is DFQATT and CDR2 is SNEGSKA (reference sequence). The V end lost 2 bases, the J end lost 5 bases, and 12 bases lay between the germline ends. The CDR3 has 13 amino acids. This chain connects TRBV20-1 to TRBJ1-1, with D possibly being TRBD1 (5 bases). Sequenced input: sorted CD4+, CD8+, or CD8+CD57+ T cells (not recorded which) from PBMCs. The receptor comes from a human donor in good health, serving as a control. The CDR3 sequence is CSARQGMWTEAFF. Here the CDR3 DNA reads TGCAGTGCTAGACAGGGAATGTGGACTGAAGCTTTCTTT.